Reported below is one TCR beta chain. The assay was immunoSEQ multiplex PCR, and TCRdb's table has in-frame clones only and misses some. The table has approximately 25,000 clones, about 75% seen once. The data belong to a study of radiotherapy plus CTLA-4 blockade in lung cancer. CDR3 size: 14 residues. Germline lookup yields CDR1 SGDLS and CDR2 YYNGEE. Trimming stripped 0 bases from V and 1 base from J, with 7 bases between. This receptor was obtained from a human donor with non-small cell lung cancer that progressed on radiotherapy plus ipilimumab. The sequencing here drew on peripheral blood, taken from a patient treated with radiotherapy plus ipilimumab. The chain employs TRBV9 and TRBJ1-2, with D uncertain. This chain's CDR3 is CASSVGPDNYGYTF. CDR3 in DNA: TGTGCCAGCAGCGTAGGGCCAGATAACTATGGCTACACCTTC.